This T cell receptor (beta chain) is drawn from a study of cytomegalovirus exposure and HLA in healthy donors. Turning to the study itself: Genotyping showed around 81% of 350 to 400 donors falling in the Caucasian-associated ancestry cluster.

Notes on the study in general: TRBV6-2, TRBV6-3 and some other V segments were unresolvable in 87-base-pair reads. The authors enumerated around 150 TCR beta chains as linked to cytomegalovirus.

Each donor was nominally healthy when sampled (though unrecorded immune exposures were likely). On this clone: Its target is unknown.

The study ran its PCR with 60 Vbeta and 13 Jbeta primers. The data were produced by immunoSEQ multiplex PCR, yet TCRdb's version contains in-frame clones alone and is incomplete. The sample records around 150,000 clones, 66% being singletons. Trimming took 3 bases from V and 4 from J, leaving 10 bases between them. CDR1 and CDR2 (germline): SGDLS, YYNGEE. The CDR3 contains 13 residues. The specimen sequenced was PBMCs. The rearrangement joins TRBV9 to TRBJ1-2; D is ambiguous. The receptor comes from a woman aged 55-69 years in good health and CMV-seronegative. In nucleotides, the CDR3 is TGTGCCAGCAGCGCCGAGTCTTTCTATGGCTACACCTTC. This encodes CASSAESFYGYTF.